This T cell receptor (beta chain) was profiled in a study of CD8 T cells in Susac syndrome. The CDR3 consists of 13 residues. After removal of 10 bases from V and 5 bases from J, the junction contained 8 bases not matched to a gene. Germline loops: CDR1 ENHRY, CDR2 SYGVKD. Random hexamers served to reverse transcribe roughly 0.45 to 1 ug RNA. The method of amplification for TCR beta CDR3 was immunoSEQ multiplex PCR, covering 54 Vbeta and 13 Jbeta. One entry per CDR3 protein results from TCRdb running MiXCR on the immunoSEQ multiplex PCR reads. The sample shows under 550,000 distinct CDR3 sequences, more than 80% of them seen only once. In blood CD8+ and CD4+ T cells, TCR beta underwent sequencing. The multiple sclerosis control group was made up of treatment-naive patients with stable or active relapsing-remitting disease.

This receptor was obtained from a human donor with multiple sclerosis. Sequencing was carried out using CD8+ T cells from PBMCs. V gene TRBV10-3 combines with J gene TRBJ2-7, with 10 positions matching TRBD1. Written as DNA, the CDR3 is TGTGCCACCAGAATGGGGACAGGGGACGAGCAGTACTTC. It yields the protein CATRMGTGDEQYF.